Sequencing of this T cell receptor (beta chain) was carried out in a study of control samples from healthy donors and cancer patients. This CDR3 region has 13 residues. The V gene's germline CDR1 is SGHNT and CDR2 YENEEA. Trimming took off 0 bases at V and 5 bases at J, with 7 bases between the two ends. Generated by immunoSEQ multiplex PCR, the TCRdb table keeps only in-frame clones and is missing some. The table lists around 53,000 clones, roughly 87% of them singletons. The receptor was isolated from a man aged 60-69 years with head and neck cancer. The V gene is TRBV11-3, the J gene TRBJ1-1; D is ambiguous. The sequenced material came from PBMCs. The chain's CDR3 is CASSLEYGTEAFF. Written as DNA, the CDR3 is TGTGCCAGCAGCTTAGAGTACGGTACTGAAGCTTTCTTT. Drawing the rest from reference TRBV11-3 and TRBJ1-1, the complete variable domain is EAGVVQSPRYKIIEKKQPVAFWCNPISGHNTLYWYLQNLGQGPELLIRYENEEAVDDSQLPKDRFSAERLKGVDSTLKIQPAELGDSAVYLCASSLEYGTEAFFGQGTRLTVV.